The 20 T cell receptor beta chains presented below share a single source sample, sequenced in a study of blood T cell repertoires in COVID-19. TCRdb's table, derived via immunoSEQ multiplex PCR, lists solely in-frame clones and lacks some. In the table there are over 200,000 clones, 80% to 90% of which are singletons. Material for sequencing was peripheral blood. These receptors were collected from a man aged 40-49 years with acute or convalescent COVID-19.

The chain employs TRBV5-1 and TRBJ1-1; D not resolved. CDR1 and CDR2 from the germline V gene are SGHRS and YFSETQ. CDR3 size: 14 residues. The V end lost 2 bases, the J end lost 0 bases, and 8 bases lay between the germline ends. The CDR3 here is CASSFDSLNTEAFF. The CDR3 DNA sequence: TGCGCCAGCAGCTTCGACTCGCTGAACACTGAAGCTTTCTTT.

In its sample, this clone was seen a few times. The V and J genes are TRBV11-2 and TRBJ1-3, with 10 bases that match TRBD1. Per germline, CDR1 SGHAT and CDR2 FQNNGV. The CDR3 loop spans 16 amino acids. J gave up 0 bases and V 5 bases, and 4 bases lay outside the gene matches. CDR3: CASSLGQGFSGNTIYF. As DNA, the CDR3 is TGTGCCAGCAGCCTGGGACAGGGGTTCTCTGGAAACACCATATATTTT. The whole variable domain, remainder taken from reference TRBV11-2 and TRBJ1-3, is EAGVAQSPRYKIIEKRQSVAFWCNPISGHATLYWYQQILGQGPKLLIQFQNNGVVDDSQLPKDRFSAERLKGVDSTLKIQPAKLEDSAVYLCASSLGQGFSGNTIYFGEGSWLTVV.

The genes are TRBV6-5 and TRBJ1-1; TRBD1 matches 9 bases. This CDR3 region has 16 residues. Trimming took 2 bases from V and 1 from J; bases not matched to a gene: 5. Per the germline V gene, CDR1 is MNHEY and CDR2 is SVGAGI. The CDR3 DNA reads TGTGCCAGCAGTTACACGCGGACAGGGGCGAACACTGAAGCTTTCTTT. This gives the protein CASSYTRTGANTEAFF.

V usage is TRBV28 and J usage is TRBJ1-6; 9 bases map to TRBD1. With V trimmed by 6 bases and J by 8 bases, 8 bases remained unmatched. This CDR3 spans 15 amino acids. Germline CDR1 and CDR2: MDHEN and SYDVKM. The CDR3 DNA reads TGTGCCAGCAGCCACCGACGGACAGGGGATTCACCCCTCCACTTT. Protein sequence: CASSHRRTGDSPLHF.

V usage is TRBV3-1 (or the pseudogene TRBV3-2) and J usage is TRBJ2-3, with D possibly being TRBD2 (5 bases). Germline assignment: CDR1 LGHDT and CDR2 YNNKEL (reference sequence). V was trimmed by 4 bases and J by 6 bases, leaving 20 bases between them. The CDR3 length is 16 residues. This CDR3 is CASSPLARRQPDTQYF. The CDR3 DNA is TGTGCCAGCAGCCCTCTCGCCCGGAGGCAGCCCGATACGCAGTATTTT.

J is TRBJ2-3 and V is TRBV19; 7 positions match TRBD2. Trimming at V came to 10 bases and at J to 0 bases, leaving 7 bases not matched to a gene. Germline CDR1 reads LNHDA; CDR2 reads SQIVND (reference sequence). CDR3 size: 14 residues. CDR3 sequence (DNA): TGTGCCACCGGCCGCGGGGGTAGCACAGATACGCAGTATTTT. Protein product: CATGRGGSTDTQYF.

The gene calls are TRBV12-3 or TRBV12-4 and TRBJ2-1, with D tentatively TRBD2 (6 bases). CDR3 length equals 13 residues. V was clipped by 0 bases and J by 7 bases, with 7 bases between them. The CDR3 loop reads CASSLAGLNEQFF. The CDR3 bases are TGTGCCAGCAGTTTAGCGGGACTGAATGAGCAGTTCTTC.

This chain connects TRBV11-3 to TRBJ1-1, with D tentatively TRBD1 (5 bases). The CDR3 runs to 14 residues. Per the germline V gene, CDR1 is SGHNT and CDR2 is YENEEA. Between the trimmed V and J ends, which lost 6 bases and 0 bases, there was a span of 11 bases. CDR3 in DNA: TGTGCCAGCAGTCGACGGGGGATGAACACTGAAGCTTTCTTT. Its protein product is CASSRRGMNTEAFF.

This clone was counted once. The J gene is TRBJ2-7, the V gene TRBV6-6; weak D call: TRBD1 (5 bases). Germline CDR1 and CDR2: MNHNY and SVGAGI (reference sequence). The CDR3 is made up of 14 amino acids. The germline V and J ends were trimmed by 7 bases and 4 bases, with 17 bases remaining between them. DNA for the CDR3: TGTGCCAGCACCTGGGGCTCCCGCCCTTACGAGCAGTACTTC. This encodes CASTWGSRPYEQYF.

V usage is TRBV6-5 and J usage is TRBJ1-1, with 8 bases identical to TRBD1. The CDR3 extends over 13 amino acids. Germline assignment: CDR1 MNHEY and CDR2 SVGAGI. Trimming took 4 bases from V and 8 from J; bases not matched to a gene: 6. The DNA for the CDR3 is TGTGCCAGCAGTTTTACAGGGGGGAGGGAAGCTTTCTTT. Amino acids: CASSFTGGREAFF.

The CDR3 loop reads CASSQGTSGRVGSYEQYF. In DNA, the CDR3 is TGTGCCAGCAGCCAAGGGACTAGCGGGAGGGTCGGATCCTACGAGCAGTACTTC. This chain links TRBV4-2 with TRBJ2-7; 15 bases match TRBD2. The CDR3 length is 18 residues. Germline lookup yields CDR1 LGHNA and CDR2 YNFKEQ. J gave up 1 base and V 1 base, and 5 bases lay outside the gene matches.

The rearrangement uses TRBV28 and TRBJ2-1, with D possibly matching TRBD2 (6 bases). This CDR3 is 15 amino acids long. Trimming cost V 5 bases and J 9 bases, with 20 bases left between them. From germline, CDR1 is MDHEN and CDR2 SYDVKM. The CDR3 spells CASSTPPTRGSEQFF. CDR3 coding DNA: TGTGCCAGCAGTACACCTCCTACGCGGGGCAGTGAGCAGTTCTTC.

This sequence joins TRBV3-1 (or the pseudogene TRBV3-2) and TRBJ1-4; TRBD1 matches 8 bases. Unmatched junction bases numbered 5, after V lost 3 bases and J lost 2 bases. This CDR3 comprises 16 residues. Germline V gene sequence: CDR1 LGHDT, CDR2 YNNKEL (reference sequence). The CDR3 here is CASSHATGVTNEKLFF. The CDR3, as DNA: TGTGCCAGCAGCCATGCGACAGGGGTGACTAATGAAAAACTGTTTTTT.

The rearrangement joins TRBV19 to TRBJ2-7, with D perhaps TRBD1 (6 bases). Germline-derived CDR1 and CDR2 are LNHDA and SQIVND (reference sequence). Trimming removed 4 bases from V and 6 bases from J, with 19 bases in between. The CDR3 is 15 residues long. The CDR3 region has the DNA TGTGCCAGTAGTAGAGAGGAAGACAGGCCCGCCGAGCAGTACTTC. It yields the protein CASSREEDRPAEQYF. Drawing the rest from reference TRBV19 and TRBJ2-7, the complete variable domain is DGGITQSPKYLFRKEGQNVTLSCEQNLNHDAMYWYRQDPGQGLRLIYYSQIVNDFQKGDIAEGYSVSREKKESFPLTVTSAQKNPTAFYLCASSREEDRPAEQYFGPGTRLTVT.

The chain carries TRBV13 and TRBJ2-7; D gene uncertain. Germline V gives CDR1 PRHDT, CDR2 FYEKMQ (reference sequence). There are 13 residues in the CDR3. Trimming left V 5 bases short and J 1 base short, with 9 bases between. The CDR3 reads CASSPPRSYEQYF. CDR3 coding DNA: TGTGCCAGCAGCCCGCCCAGGTCCTACGAGCAGTACTTC.

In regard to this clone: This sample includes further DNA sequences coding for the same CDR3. The CDR3 DNA reads TGTGCCAGCAGCCAAGATCCAGCGGGAGGCACAGATACGCAGTATTTT. Its translation is CASSQDPAGGTDTQYF. This chain links TRBV3-1 (or the pseudogene TRBV3-2) with TRBJ2-3, with 8 bases identical to TRBD2. The CDR3 sequence is 16 residues long. V was pared by 0 bases and J by 1 base, with 3 bases of the junction left unmatched. Per germline, CDR1 LGHDT and CDR2 YNNKEL (reference sequence).

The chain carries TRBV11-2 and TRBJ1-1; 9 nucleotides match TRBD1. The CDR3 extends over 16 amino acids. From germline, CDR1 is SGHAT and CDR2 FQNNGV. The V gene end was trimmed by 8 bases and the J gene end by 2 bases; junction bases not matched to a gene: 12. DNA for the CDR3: TGTGCCAGCGGACAGGGGTCGCTAACCTCAAACACTGAAGCTTTCTTT. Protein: CASGQGSLTSNTEAFF. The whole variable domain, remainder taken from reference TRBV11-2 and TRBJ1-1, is EAGVAQSPRYKIIEKRQSVAFWCNPISGHATLYWYQQILGQGPKLLIQFQNNGVVDDSQLPKDRFSAERLKGVDSTLKIQPAKLEDSAVYLCASGQGSLTSNTEAFFGQGTRLTVV.

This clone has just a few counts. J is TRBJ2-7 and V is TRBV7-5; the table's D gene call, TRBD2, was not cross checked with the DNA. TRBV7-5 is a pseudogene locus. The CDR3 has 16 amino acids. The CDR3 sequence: CVRAPGAGRRFYEQYF. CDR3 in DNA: TGTGTCAGAGCTCCGGGAGCGGGCCGGAGGTTCTACGAGCAGTACTTC.

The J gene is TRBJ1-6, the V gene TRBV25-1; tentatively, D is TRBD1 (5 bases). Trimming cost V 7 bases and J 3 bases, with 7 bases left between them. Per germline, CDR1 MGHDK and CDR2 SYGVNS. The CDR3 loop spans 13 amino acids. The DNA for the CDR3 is TGTGCCAGCAAAGACAGCTATAATTCACCCCTCCACTTT. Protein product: CASKDSYNSPLHF. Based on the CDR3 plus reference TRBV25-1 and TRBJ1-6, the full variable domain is EADIYQTPRYLVIGTGKKITLECSQTMGHDKMYWYQQDPGMELHLIHYSYGVNSTEKGDLSSESTVSRIRTEHFPLTLESARPSHTSQYLCASKDSYNSPLHFGNGTRLTVT.

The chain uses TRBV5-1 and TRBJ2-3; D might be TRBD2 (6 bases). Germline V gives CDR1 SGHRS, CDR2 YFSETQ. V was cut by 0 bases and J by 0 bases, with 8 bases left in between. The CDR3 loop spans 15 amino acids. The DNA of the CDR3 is TGCGCCAGCAGCTTGGTCGGGGGAAGCACAGATACGCAGTATTTT. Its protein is CASSLVGGSTDTQYF.